This T cell receptor (beta chain) is drawn from a study of blood T cell repertoires in COVID-19. The wider study: COVID-19 samples, acute and convalescent, were from the United States, Italy and Spain.

Germline CDR1 reads MNHEY; CDR2 reads SMNVEV (reference sequence). V gave up 7 bases and J gave up 4 bases; unmatched junction bases: 6. The CDR3 totals 14 residues. Libraries were prepared by immunoSEQ multiplex PCR; TCRdb keeps only in-frame clonotypes and omits some of them. The profile shows 250,000 to 300,000 clones, less than 85% of them singletons. This chain links TRBV27 with TRBJ1-2; 10 nucleotides line up with TRBD1. The receptor comes from a man aged 60 to 69 who had recovered from COVID-19. The sequenced sample was peripheral blood. CDR3 sequence reads: CASTPGQGRYGYTF. The CDR3 DNA follows: TGTGCCAGCACCCCGGGACAGGGGCGCTATGGCTACACCTTC.